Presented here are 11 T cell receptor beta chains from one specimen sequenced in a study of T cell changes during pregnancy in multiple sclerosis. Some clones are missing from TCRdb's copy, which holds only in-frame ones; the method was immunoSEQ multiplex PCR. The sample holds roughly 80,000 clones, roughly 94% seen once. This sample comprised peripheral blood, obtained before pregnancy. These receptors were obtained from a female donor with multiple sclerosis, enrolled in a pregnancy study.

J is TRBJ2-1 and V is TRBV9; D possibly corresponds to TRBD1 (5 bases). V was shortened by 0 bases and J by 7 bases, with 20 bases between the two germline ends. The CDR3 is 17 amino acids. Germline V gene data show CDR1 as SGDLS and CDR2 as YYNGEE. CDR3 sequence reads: CASSVDPLLGAQNEQFF. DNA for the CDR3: TGTGCCAGCAGCGTAGACCCACTACTTGGGGCACAAAATGAGCAGTTCTTC.

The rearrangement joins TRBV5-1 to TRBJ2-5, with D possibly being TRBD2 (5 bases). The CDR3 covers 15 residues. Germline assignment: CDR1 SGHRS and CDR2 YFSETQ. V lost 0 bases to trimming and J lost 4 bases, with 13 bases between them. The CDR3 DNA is TGCGCCAGCAGCTTGGATAATACCGGACTAGAGACCCAGTACTTC. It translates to CASSLDNTGLETQYF.

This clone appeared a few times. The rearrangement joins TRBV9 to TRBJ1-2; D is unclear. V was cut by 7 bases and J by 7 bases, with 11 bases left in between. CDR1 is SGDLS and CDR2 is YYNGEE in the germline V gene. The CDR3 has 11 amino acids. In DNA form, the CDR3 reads TGTGCCAGCCGAGTAGGGCTTGGCTACACCTTC. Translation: CASRVGLGYTF.

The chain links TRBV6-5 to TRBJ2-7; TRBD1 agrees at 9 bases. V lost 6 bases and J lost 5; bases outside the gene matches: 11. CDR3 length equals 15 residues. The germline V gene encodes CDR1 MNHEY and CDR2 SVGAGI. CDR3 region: CASRLGDRVVHEQYF. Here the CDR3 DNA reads TGTGCCAGCAGACTCGGGGACAGGGTAGTACACGAGCAGTACTTC.

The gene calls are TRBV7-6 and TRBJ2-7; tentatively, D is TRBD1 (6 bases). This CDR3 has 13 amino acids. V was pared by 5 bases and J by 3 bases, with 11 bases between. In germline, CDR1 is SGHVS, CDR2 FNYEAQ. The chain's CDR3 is CASSQGTHYEQYF. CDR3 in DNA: TGTGCCAGCAGCCAAGGGACACACTACGAGCAGTACTTC. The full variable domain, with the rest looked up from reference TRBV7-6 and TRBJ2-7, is GAGVSQSPRYKVTKRGQDVALRCDPISGHVSLYWYRQALGQGPEFLTYFNYEAQQDKSGLPNDRFSAERPEGSISTLTIQRTEQRDSAMYRCASSQGTHYEQYFGPGTRLTVT.

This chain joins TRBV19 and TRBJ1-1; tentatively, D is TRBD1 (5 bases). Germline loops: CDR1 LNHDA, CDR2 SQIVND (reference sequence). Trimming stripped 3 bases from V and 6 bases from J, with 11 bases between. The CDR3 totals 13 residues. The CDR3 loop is CASSIGGVAEAFF. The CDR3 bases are TGTGCCAGTAGTATCGGGGGAGTCGCTGAAGCTTTCTTT.

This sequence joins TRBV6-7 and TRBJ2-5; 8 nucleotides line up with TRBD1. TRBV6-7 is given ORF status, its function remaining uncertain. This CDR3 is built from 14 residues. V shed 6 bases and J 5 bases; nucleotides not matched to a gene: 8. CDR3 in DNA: TGTGCCAGCAGCACCACCAGGGGGCCGGAGACCCAGTACTTC. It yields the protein CASSTTRGPETQYF.

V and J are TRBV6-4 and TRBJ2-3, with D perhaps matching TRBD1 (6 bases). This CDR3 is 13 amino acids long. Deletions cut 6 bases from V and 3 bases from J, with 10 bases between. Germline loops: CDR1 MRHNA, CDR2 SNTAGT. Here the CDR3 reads CASRRTVTDTQYF. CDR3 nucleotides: TGTGCCAGCAGACGGACAGTGACAGATACGCAGTATTTT.

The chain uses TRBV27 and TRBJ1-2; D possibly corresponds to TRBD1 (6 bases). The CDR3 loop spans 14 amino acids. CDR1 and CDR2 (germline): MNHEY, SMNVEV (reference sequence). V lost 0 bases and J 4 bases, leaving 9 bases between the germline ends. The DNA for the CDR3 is TGTGCCAGCAGTTTATCAGGGGGTCCCTATGGCTACACCTTC. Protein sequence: CASSLSGGPYGYTF.

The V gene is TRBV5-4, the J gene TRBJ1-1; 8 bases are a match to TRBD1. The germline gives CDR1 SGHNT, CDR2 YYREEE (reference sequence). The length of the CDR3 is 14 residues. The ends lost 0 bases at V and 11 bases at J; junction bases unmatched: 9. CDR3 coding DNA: TGTGCCAGCAGCTTGGCAAAGGACAGGGATTCGGCTTTCTTT. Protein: CASSLAKDRDSAFF.

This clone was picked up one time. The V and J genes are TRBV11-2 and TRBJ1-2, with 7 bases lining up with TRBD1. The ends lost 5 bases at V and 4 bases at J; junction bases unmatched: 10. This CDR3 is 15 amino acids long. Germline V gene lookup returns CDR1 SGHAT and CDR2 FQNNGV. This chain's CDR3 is CASSTRGGLGYGYTF. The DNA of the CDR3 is TGTGCCAGCAGCACAAGAGGGGGCTTGGGCTATGGCTACACCTTC. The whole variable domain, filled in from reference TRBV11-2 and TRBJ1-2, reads EAGVAQSPRYKIIEKRQSVAFWCNPISGHATLYWYQQILGQGPKLLIQFQNNGVVDDSQLPKDRFSAERLKGVDSTLKIQPAKLEDSAVYLCASSTRGGLGYGYTFGSGTRLTVV.